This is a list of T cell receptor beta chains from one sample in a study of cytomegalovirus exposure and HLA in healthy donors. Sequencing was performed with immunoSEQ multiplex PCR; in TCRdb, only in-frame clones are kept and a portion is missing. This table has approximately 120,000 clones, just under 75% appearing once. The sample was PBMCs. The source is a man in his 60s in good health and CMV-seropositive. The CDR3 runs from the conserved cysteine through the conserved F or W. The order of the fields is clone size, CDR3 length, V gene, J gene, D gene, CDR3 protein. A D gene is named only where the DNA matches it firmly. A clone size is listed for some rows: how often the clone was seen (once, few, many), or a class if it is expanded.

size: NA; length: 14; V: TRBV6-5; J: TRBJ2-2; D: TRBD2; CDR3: CASSGSGDTGELFF
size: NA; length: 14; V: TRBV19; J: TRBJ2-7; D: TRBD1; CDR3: CASSTGQLSYEQYF
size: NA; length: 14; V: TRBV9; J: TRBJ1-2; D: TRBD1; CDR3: CASSSHQGAGGYTF
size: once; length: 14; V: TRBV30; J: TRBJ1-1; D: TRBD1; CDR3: CAWVGRGLQTEAFF
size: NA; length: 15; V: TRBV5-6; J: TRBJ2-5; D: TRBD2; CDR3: CASSLTSGVGETQYF
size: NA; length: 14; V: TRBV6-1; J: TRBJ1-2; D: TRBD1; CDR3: CASSEGGQGYGYTF
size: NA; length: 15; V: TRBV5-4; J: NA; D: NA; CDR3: CASSATDKSSYEQYF
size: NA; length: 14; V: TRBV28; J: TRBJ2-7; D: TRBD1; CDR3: CASTLGQGVDEQYF
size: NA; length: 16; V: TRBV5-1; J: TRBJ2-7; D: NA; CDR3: CASSLAPRPSYYEQYF
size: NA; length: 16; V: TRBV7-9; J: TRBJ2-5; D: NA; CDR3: CSSSPPARVNGETQYF
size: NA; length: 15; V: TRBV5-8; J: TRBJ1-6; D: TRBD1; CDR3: CASSPGTGRKAPLHF
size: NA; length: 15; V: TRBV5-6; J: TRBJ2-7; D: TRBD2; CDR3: CASSLGSGGSYEQYF
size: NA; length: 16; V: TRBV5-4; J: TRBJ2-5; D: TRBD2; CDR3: CASSFGLAGGYETQYF
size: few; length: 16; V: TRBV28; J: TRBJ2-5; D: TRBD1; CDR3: CASSSWGQGSVETQYF
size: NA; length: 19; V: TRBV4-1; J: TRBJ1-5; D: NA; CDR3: CASSPALGQRVHSNQPQHF